This note documents a single T cell receptor (beta chain) sequence. CDR1 is MNHEY, CDR2 SVGAGI, per germline. The CDR3 contains 13 residues. V was clipped by 5 bases and J by 8 bases; unmatched bases: 6. This record belongs to a study of blood T cell repertoires in COVID-19. TCRdb's table, derived via immunoSEQ multiplex PCR, lists solely in-frame clones and lacks some. The sample has 250,000 to 300,000 clones, roughly 86% seen once. The TCR originated in a woman aged 30 to 39 with COVID-19, enrolled during active disease. The chain employs TRBV6-5 and TRBJ1-2; 9 nucleotides align to TRBD1. Specimen: peripheral blood. CDR3 region: CASSTQGARGYTF. For the CDR3, the DNA is TGTGCCAGCAGTACACAGGGGGCTCGCGGCTACACCTTC.